This TCR beta chain was observed in a study of blood T cells in healthy people across ages. PCR was performed a second time for roughly 7 to 12 cycles using a sample-barcoded 5' primer and a J-beta primer mix. There were at least 3 million CDR3-containing paired-end reads obtained from each sample. Via MiXCR, TCRdb re-called the 5' RACE reads, giving one row per CDR3 protein. In the table there are fewer than 800,000 distinct CDR3 sequences, 49% of which are singletons. Study observations and caveats: Long-lived donors had more naive CD4+ cells and higher diversity than aged donors.

Healthy Russian Caucasian donors spanned ages about 6 to 100 years. Worth noting for this clonotype: Its target is not known.

The V end lost 6 bases, the J end lost 5 bases, and 7 bases lay between the germline ends. Germline V lookup: CDR1 PRHDT, CDR2 FYEKMQ (reference sequence). The CDR3 consists of 11 residues. This TCR was recovered from a woman aged 55-70 years in good health. The sequencing sample was made of blood. The rearrangement links TRBV13 to TRBJ1-2; D call uncertain. The CDR3 coding sequence is TGTGCCAGCAGGGAAGGGTATGGCTACACCTTC. Amino acid sequence: CASREGYGYTF. The full variable domain, rest sourced from reference TRBV13 and TRBJ1-2, is AAGVIQSPRHLIKEKRETATLKCYPIPRHDTVYWYQQGPGQDPQFLISFYEKMQSDKGSIPDRFSAQQFSDYHSELNMSSLELGDSALYFCASREGYGYTFGSGTRLTVV.